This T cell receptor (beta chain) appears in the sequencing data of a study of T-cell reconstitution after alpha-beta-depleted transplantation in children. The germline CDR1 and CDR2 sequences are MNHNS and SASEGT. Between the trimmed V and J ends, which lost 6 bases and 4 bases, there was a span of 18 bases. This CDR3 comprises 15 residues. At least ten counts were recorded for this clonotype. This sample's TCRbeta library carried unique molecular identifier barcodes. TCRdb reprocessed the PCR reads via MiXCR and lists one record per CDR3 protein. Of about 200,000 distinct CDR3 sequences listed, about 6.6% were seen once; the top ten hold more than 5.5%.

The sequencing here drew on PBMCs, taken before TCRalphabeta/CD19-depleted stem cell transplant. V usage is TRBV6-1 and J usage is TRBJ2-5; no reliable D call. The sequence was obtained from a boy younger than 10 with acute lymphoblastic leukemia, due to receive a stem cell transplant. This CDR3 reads CASSRSVGGLETQYF. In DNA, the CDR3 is TGTGCCAGCAGCCGGTCGGTGGGCGGATTAGAGACCCAGTACTTC.